One and the same sample provided the 14 T cell receptor beta chains below, sequenced in a study of blood T cell repertoires in COVID-19. TCRdb's copy holds only in-frame clones and misses some; the assay was immunoSEQ multiplex PCR. The sample has around 140,000 clones; 87% are singletons. The sample was peripheral blood. These receptors all come from a man aged 50 to 59 with active COVID-19.

The gene calls are TRBV27 and TRBJ2-7, with a possible D match to TRBD1 (6 bases). The CDR3 is 14 amino acids. Trimming took off 3 bases at V and 0 bases at J, with 9 bases between the two ends. Germline V gene lookup returns CDR1 MNHEY and CDR2 SMNVEV (reference sequence). CDR3: CASSFQGSSYEQYF. The CDR3 nucleotides are TGTGCCAGCAGTTTCCAGGGGTCCTCCTACGAGCAGTACTTC.

The gene calls are TRBV4-1 and TRBJ1-6, with D maybe TRBD1 (6 bases). This CDR3 comprises 14 residues. The ends were cut back, 5 bases at V and 9 bases at J, with 14 bases in the middle. Germline V gene sequence: CDR1 MGHRA, CDR2 YSYEKL. The CDR3 sequence is CASSSGGGRSPLHF. The CDR3 DNA reads TGCGCCAGCAGCTCCGGCGGGGGGCGTTCACCCCTCCACTTT.

The J gene is TRBJ2-3, the V gene TRBV11-3; TRBD2 matches at 10 bases. The CDR3 contains 17 residues. The V gene end was trimmed by 2 bases and the J gene end by 2 bases; junction bases not matched to a gene: 7. CDR1 is SGHNT, CDR2 YENEEA, per germline. The CDR3 is CASSLIGAGGTTDTQYF. The DNA for the CDR3 is TGTGCCAGCAGCTTAATAGGAGCGGGGGGGACCACAGATACGCAGTATTTT.

The chain recombines TRBV4-2 with TRBJ2-5; 8 positions agree with TRBD1. Losses at the gene ends were 0 bases for V and 4 bases for J; bases not matched to a gene: 4. The CDR3 has 15 amino acids. Germline CDR1 LGHNA, CDR2 YNFKEQ. Here the CDR3 DNA reads TGTGCCAGCAGCCAAGAAAACAGGGGGGCAGAGACCCAGTACTTC. As protein: CASSQENRGAETQYF.

The chain recombines TRBV5-6 with TRBJ2-1; TRBD2 agrees at 7 bases. Germline CDR1 SGHDT, CDR2 YYEEEE. The trim removed 6 bases at V and 8 bases at J, leaving 11 bases unmatched. The CDR3 extends over 14 amino acids. As DNA, the CDR3 is TGTGCCAGCATCCCACTAAGCGGGGTTGATGAGCAGTTCTTC. Its translation is CASIPLSGVDEQFF.

The V gene is TRBV15, the J gene TRBJ1-1; TRBD1 matches 7 bases. V dropped 3 bases and J dropped 5; count of bases not matched to a gene: 6. The CDR3 has 14 residues. Germline values: CDR1 LNHNV, CDR2 YYDKDF (reference sequence). CDR3 nucleotides: TGTGCCACCAGCAGCCCGACAGGGTGGACTGAAGCTTTCTTT. Translation gives CATSSPTGWTEAFF.

This rearrangement joins TRBV19 to TRBJ2-7; 7 bases agree with TRBD1. Losses at the gene ends were 11 bases for V and 9 bases for J; bases not matched to a gene: 19. CDR3 length: 14 residues. Germline V gene data show CDR1 as LNHDA and CDR2 as SQIVND (reference sequence). The CDR3, as DNA: TGTGCCTCATCCCCCCAGGGGGTATTTTCGGGGCAGTACTTC. As protein: CASSPQGVFSGQYF.

CDR3 in amino acids: CASSLSGARQETQYF. The CDR3, as DNA: TGTGCCAGCAGCTTATCAGGGGCGCGACAAGAGACCCAGTACTTC. This chain uses TRBV7-3 with TRBJ2-5; TRBD1 might be the D (6 bases). V lost 2 bases and J 2 bases, leaving 12 bases between the germline ends. CDR1 and CDR2 from the germline V gene are SGHTA and FQGTGA. This CDR3 contains 15 residues.

There are a few counts of this clone. The chain links TRBV10-1 to TRBJ2-7, with 10 bases lining up with TRBD2. The CDR3 length is 19 residues. J was trimmed by 2 bases and V by 0 bases; bases with no gene match: 13. The germline V gene encodes CDR1 WNHNN and CDR2 SYGVQD (reference sequence). As DNA, the CDR3 is TGCGCCAGCAGTGAGTCTGGGCTAGCGGGGGCCCCTAGGACCTACGAGCAGTACTTC. This codes for CASSESGLAGAPRTYEQYF.

This chain links TRBV27 with TRBJ1-6, with 7 nucleotides matching TRBD1. V lost 4 bases and J lost 2; bases outside the gene matches: 5. This CDR3 is built from 16 residues. CDR1 is MNHEY, CDR2 SMNVEV, per germline (reference sequence). The CDR3 nucleotides read TGTGCCAGCAGTTCAGGGGGGAGCACCTATAATTCACCCCTCCACTTT. Encoded protein: CASSSGGSTYNSPLHF.

The V call is TRBV29-1, the J call TRBJ1-2; TRBD1 matches at 7 bases. The CDR3 spans 13 residues. Germline CDR1 reads SQVTM; CDR2 reads ANQGSEA. The junction had 4 bases not matched to a gene; V was cut back by 4 bases and J by 2 bases. The CDR3 sequence is CSVVPTGNYGYTF. DNA of the CDR3: TGCAGCGTTGTGCCGACAGGGAACTATGGCTACACCTTC.

This clone was observed a handful of times. The V call is TRBV24-1, the J call TRBJ1-2; D remains ambiguous. The ends were cut back, 3 bases at V and 8 bases at J, with 9 bases in the middle. CDR1 and CDR2 (germline): KGHDR, SFDVKD. CDR3 length equals 12 residues. The CDR3 loop is CATSDPHAGYTF. In DNA, the CDR3 is TGTGCCACCAGTGATCCCCACGCGGGCTACACCTTC.

The chain recombines TRBV5-5 with TRBJ2-3; D unclear. From germline, CDR1 is SGHKS and CDR2 YYEKEE (reference sequence). V lost 6 bases, J lost 2 bases, and 10 bases lay in between. CDR3 length equals 13 residues. CDR3 in amino acids: CASKSPSTDTQYF. For the CDR3, the DNA is TGTGCCAGCAAATCCCCCTCCACAGATACGCAGTATTTT.

The chain joins TRBV19 to TRBJ1-1; a weak D match, TRBD1 (5 bases). The ends were cut back, 6 bases at V and 2 bases at J, with 19 bases in the middle. CDR1 is LNHDA and CDR2 is SQIVND in the germline V gene (reference sequence). This CDR3 comprises 16 residues. CDR3 bases: TGTGCCAGTAGCCTCCGGCCTTTAGGGGAAAACACTGAAGCTTTCTTT. This encodes CASSLRPLGENTEAFF.